The clone carrying this T cell receptor (beta chain) was detected a few times. Some clones are missing from TCRdb's copy, which holds only in-frame ones; the method was immunoSEQ multiplex PCR. The sample includes about 48,000 clones, about 92% of them seen just once. In germline, CDR1 is MNHEY, CDR2 SVGAGI. Trimming cost V 6 bases and J 4 bases; bases outside gene matches: 5. The length of the CDR3 is 14 residues. The data stem from a study of T cell changes during pregnancy in multiple sclerosis. V is TRBV6-5 and J is TRBJ1-3; 8 bases align to TRBD1. This material consisted of CD4+ T cells from peripheral blood mononuclear cells, taken in the second trimester of pregnancy. This sequence was found in a female donor in good health, enrolled as a control in a pregnancy study. CDR3 sequence: CASSPTGAGNTIYF. CDR3 bases: TGTGCCAGCAGCCCGACAGGGGCGGGAAACACCATATATTTT.